The 4 T cell receptor beta chains given below trace back to one sample, sequenced in a study of T cells after somatic rescue of genetic block. The data were produced by immunoSEQ multiplex PCR, yet TCRdb's version contains in-frame clones alone and is incomplete. The sample comprises 55,000 to 70,000 clones, just under 95% of which are singletons, and just under 3% rests with the top ten. Specimen: peripheral blood mononuclear cells (PBMCs). Source of these receptors: a man aged 35-49 years.

This chain links TRBV28 with TRBJ2-3, with TRBD1 matching over 7 bases. The germline V gene has CDR1 MDHEN and CDR2 SYDVKM. The CDR3 loop spans 14 amino acids. V was pared by 2 bases and J by 7 bases, with 6 bases of the junction left unmatched. The CDR3 DNA follows: TGTGCCAGCAGTTTAAGACAGGGTAGGCATACGCAGTATTTT. This translates into CASSLRQGRHTQYF.

The CDR3 DNA is TGTGCCAGCAGTTTATCCTCAAGTCAGCCCCAGCATTTT. This codes for CASSLSSSQPQHF. The chain is built from TRBV27 and TRBJ1-5; D uncertain. Trimming removed 0 bases at V and 6 bases at J, with 6 bases between. Germline values: CDR1 MNHEY, CDR2 SMNVEV (reference sequence). This CDR3 is built from 13 residues.

The V gene is TRBV5-1, the J gene TRBJ2-7; 8 nucleotides align to TRBD1. Germline V gene sequence: CDR1 SGHRS, CDR2 YFSETQ. Unmatched junction bases numbered 8, after V lost 1 base and J lost 5 bases. The CDR3 sequence is 15 residues long. This CDR3 reads CASSLRDRGGNEQYF. The CDR3 DNA reads as TGCGCCAGCAGCTTGCGTGACAGGGGAGGCAACGAGCAGTACTTC.

The rearrangement links TRBV11-3 to TRBJ1-1; a weak D match, TRBD1 (6 bases). CDR1 and CDR2 (germline): SGHNT, YENEEA. V lost 8 bases to trimming and J lost 3 bases, with 13 bases between them. This CDR3 has 13 amino acids. The CDR3 sequence: CASGAEGDTEAFF. The CDR3 DNA follows: TGTGCCAGCGGAGCAGAGGGGGACACTGAAGCTTTCTTT.